The present TCR beta chain was sequenced within a study of T cells in Graves' hyperthyroidism and ophthalmopathy. Study-wide results and caveats: Median prediction lead before ophthalmopathy onset was 5 to 7.5 months with the model.

V was pared by 0 bases and J by 7 bases, with 4 bases between. The CDR3 is 12 amino acids. Germline V gene lookup returns CDR1 LNHNV and CDR2 YYDKDF (reference sequence). Researchers amplified the TCR beta CDR3 regions from RNA transcripts. With the HTBI primer set, the TCR CDR3 went through a first round of RT-PCR. TCRdb recomputed calls from the multiplex PCR reads with MiXCR, one row per CDR3 protein. The profile shows 600,000 to 700,000 distinct CDR3 sequences, 45% of them singletons. About this clonotype: Its specificity is not known.

J is TRBJ1-3 and V is TRBV15; D is undetermined. The sample consisted of peripheral blood or thyroid tissue (not recorded which). This TCR was recovered from an adult man with Graves' disease, either hyperthyroidism or ophthalmopathy (not recorded which). The CDR3: CATSRDLNTIYF. In nucleotides, the CDR3 is TGTGCCACCAGCAGAGATCTGAACACCATATATTTT. The full variable domain, in which reference TRBV15 and TRBJ1-3 provide the parts outside the CDR3, is DAMVIQNPRYQVTQFGKPVTLSCSQTLNHNVMYWYQQKSSQAPKLLFHYYDKDFNNEADTPDNFQSRRPNTSFCFLDIRSPGLGDTAMYLCATSRDLNTIYFGEGSWLTVV.